This TCR beta chain was captured by sequencing in a study of blood T cell repertoires in COVID-19. All enrollees were roughly 18 to 95 years old and from under 25 US areas. The junction had 10 bases not matched to a gene; V was cut back by 4 bases and J by 0 bases. This CDR3 region has 17 residues. CDR1 is MNHNS and CDR2 is SASEGT in the germline V gene. In the source study's methods: Amplification with reference gene primers provided the estimates of nucleated cell counts. Using immunoSEQ multiplex PCR, the repertoire was profiled, and TCRdb retains in-frame clones only, with some absent. V, J and clone size derive from that table, while D and trimming were established from the DNA sequence. The sample consists of just under 250,000 clones, roughly 89% of them appearing once.

This rearrangement joins TRBV6-1 to TRBJ1-1, with 8 bases that match TRBD1. Material: PBMCs or T cells enriched from blood (not recorded which). This TCR derives from a woman aged 25 to 39 who had recovered from COVID-19. The CDR3 nucleotides read TGTGCCAGCAGTGCTGCAGGGGGCCATAACCTGAACACTGAAGCTTTCTTT. It codes for CASSAAGGHNLNTEAFF.